This TCR beta chain appears in the sequencing data of a study of cytomegalovirus exposure and HLA in healthy donors. In the study overall: An early data release held some 85 million unique TCRs from HLA-typed donors.

PCR involved 60 Vbeta and 13 Jbeta primers. The data were produced by immunoSEQ multiplex PCR, yet TCRdb's version contains in-frame clones alone and is incomplete. Seen here are more than 110,000 clones, around 80% observed once, and the top ten hold around 2.5%. The receptor was derived from a man aged 45-65 years in good health and CMV-seronegative. Input material: PBMCs.

The CDR3 region is CASSERDRAGSYEQYF. The DNA for the CDR3 is TGTGCCAGCAGTGAGAGAGACAGGGCGGGTTCCTACGAGCAGTACTTC. The chain combines TRBV2 with TRBJ2-7; TRBD1 matches 7 bases. After removal of 3 bases from V and 1 base from J, the junction contained 9 bases not matched to a gene. This CDR3 is built from 16 residues. In germline, CDR1 is SNHLY, CDR2 FYNNEI.